This TCR beta chain was sequenced during a study of neurological immune-mediated disorders (dated by TCRdb to between 2018 and 2021). For the study in its entirety: Among the roughly 35 multiple sclerosis patients, approximately 30 had relapsing-remitting MS and 3 had secondary progressive MS. Using UMI-based sequencing, the study compared peripheral blood TCR-beta repertoires from patients with HTLV-I-associated myelopathy (HAM/TSP), patients with multiple sclerosis, and healthy controls. The approximately 110 TCR-beta libraries included longitudinal samples, technical triplicates and paired sorted CD4+ and CD8+ T-cell subsets alongside PBMC samples. The cohort comprised 68 subjects: 14 HAM/TSP patients, around 34 multiple sclerosis patients and around 20 healthy controls. Overall results and qualifications from the work: Expanded clones from different subjects shared no identical CDR3 amino acid sequences, which suggests that TCR-beta repertoires were private in all groups. In a phylogenetic analysis, the repertoires of 18 out of 34 MS patients fell into a single cluster of related CDR3 sequences, pointing to a possible signature at the repertoire level. No clinical or MRI features were associated with the MS cluster, and the authors said that larger cohorts are needed. TCR clonal expansion was highest in HAM/TSP patients and lowest in MS patients, with MS patients falling below even healthy controls.

cDNA was synthesized by template-switch 5'RACE using a primer carrying a 10-nucleotide random unique molecular identifier by which each TCR transcript was tagged. Each sequencing run produced over 160 million TCR-beta sequences covering 15-18 subjects. Total RNA was extracted with the RNeasy kit. Using the KAPA Real-time Library Amplification kit, TCR-beta VDJ regions were amplified with primers for the TCR constant region and the 5'RACE anchor. A first PCR added sample indexes and Illumina adaptors, and a second PCR then raised library yield. The roughly 650 bp TCR product was size-selected on a 2% E-gel SizeSelection system after Ampure bead purification. Before pooling, library quality was assessed on a Bioanalyzer, concentration was determined with Qubit, and library quantification was performed with the Kapa Library Quantification kit. Paired-end 2 x 150 bp sequencing of the libraries was performed on an Illumina HiSeq 2500. To increase sequence diversity, 25-30% phiX was spiked into each library pool. Per the authors' processing: Quality-filtered reads were processed with the UMI-based MiGEC pipeline, and over 85% of raw TCR sequences were removed by the MiGEC pipeline during error correction. VDJ genes were aligned to IMGT germline references, and each clonotype was defined by a unique CDR3 amino acid sequence together with V-J genes. VDJtools evaluated clonal expansion, Shannon diversity and CDR3 relatedness (CalcPairwiseDistances, ClusterSamples); CLCbio workbench built phylogenetic trees. Using coefficient-of-variation modelling across technical triplicates, the study counted a clone as expanded if it had at least 8 unique UMIs. Using fastp trimming at Q25 and MiXCR clonotype assembly, TCRdb reanalyzed the public sequencing data and kept in-frame beta chains. Each entry is one CDR3 protein sequence, shown with its most common DNA and genes. These V and J calls are TCRdb output, not the study's own analysis. The sample table holds around 30,000 distinct CDR3 sequences, of which approximately 1.5% were seen once. Of the sample, around 9.2% falls within the top ten clones.

Ten or more counts support this clonotype. Its binding antigen is unknown. No much larger clone exists at a distance of one base, and base qualities are not known. Libraries from unsorted PBMCs were made from 2 million PBMCs kept in RNAlater at -80 degrees C until RNA extraction. Multiple sclerosis patients were enrolled in a US clinical protocol evaluating disease progression by magnetic resonance imaging. Peripheral blood underwent Ficoll-Hypaque density gradient centrifugation to isolate PBMCs, which were then cryopreserved in liquid nitrogen. Via the germline V gene, CDR1 is SGHTA and CDR2 FQGNSA. Taken from cysteine to phenylalanine, the CDR3 has 13 residues. The sequence is cut down to CDR3 DNA, 39 bases in frame from base 1. V loses 5 bases of germline sequence and J loses 7 bases, and the interval between the two ends is 15 bases.

The V and J segments used are TRBV7-2 and TRBJ2-7; the D segment could be TRBD1, given 5 matching bases. The clonotype was recovered from a woman in her twenties or thirties with multiple sclerosis. What was sequenced was PBMCs. CDR3 sequence: CASSPRVLGEQYF. In nucleotides, the sequence is TGTGCCAGCAGCCCCAGGGTTTTGGGAGAGCAGTACTTC.